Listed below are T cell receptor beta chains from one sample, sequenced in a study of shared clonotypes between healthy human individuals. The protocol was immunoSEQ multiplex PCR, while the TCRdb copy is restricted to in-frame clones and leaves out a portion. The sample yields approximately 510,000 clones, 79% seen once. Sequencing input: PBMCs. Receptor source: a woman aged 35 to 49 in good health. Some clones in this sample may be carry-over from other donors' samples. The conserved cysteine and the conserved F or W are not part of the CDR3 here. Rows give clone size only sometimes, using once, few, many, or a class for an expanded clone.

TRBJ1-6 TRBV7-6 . ASSSTDNNSPLH
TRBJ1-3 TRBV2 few AKGQGDHSGNTIY
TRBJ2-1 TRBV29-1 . SVALKRGVQGTMAWGNEQF
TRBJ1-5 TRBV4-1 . ASSHPVSGNNQPQH
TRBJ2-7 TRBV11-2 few ASSLRLEGSEQY
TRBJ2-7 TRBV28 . ASSLSGNEQY
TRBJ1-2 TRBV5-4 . ASSLGQETYGYT
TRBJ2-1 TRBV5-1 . ASSLEPGGLYNEQF
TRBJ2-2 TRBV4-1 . ASSQGGKGLVSNTGELF
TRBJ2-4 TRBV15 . ATSRDLSGTGGAKNIQY
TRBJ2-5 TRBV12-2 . ASRGTPVRGVGTQY
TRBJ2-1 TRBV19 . ASSTQGRRQF
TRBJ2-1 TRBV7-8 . ASSLVGNEQF
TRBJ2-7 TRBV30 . AWSHGTSDYEQY
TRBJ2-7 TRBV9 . ASSRTSGGEQY
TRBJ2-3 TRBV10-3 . AISGGLGGDTQY
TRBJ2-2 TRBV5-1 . ASSLPLANTGELF
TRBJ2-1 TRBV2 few ASLEGQLKNEQF
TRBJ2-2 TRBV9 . ASSVGSRAGTGELF
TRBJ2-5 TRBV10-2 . ASSERQTQETQY
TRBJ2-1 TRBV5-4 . ASSGSGTYNEQF
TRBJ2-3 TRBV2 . ASSEREGLTQY
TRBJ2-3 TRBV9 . ASSVRAGATTDTQY
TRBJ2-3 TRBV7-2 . ASSVWDHVDTQY
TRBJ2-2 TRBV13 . ASSPRDRAPGELF
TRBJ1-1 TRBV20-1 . SGRVNTEAF
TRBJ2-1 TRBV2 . ASSEARPSHYNEQF
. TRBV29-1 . SVKTRDRGDEQY
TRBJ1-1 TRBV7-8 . ASSRDRLIEAF
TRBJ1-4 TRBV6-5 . ATPRSGQNNEKLF
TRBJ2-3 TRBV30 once AWSAGTSGTPTDTQY
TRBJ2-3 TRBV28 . ASTPGPGADTQY
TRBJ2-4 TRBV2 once ASSERVAKNIQY
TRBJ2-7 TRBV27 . ASSYKIPGQGSYEQY
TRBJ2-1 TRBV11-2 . ASSLDLSGAAYNEQF
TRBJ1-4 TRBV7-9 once ASSPGAGGHEKLF
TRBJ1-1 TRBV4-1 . ATLPGTGIGWSGAF
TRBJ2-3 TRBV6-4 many ASSDGGSTDTQY
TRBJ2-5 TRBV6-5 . ASSPPGIETQY
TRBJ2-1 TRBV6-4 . ASRPRAGGGNEQF
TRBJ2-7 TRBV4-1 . ASSPSNAQAYEQY
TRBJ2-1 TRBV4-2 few ASSPPGLAASGGDEQF
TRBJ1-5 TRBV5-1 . ASSPGLTGINQPQH
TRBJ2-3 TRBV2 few ASSLTRLAGADTQY
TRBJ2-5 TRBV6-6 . ASSYSVGGQETQY